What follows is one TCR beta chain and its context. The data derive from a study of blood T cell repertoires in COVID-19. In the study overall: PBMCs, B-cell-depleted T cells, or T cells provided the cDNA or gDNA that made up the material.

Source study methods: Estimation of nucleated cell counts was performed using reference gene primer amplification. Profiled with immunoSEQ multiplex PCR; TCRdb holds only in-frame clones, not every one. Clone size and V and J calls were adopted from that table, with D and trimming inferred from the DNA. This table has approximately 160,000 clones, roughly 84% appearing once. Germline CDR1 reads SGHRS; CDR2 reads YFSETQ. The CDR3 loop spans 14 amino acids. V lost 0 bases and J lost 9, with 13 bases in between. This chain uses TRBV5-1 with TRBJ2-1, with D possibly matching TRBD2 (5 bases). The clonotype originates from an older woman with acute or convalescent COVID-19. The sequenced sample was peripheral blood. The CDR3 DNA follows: TGCGCCAGCAGCTTGGGCGGGTGGGGAAGTGAGCAGTTCTTC. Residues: CASSLGGWGSEQFF.